This entry lists 20 T cell receptor beta chains sequenced from one sample in a study of Ad26.COV2.S vaccination and SARS-CoV-2 variants. TCRdb keeps only in-frame clones here, not all; method: immunoSEQ multiplex PCR. Among roughly 350,000 clones listed, around 89% were seen once. Noted treatment: around 19 received Ad26.COV2.S at low or high dose, single or two shots; about 5 received placebo; per-sample allocation not given. The samples were gathered on day 63 after the first injection of vaccine or placebo. Sequences were derived from peripheral blood, sampled in a trial of Ad26.COV2.S vaccine versus placebo. Source of these receptors: a person aged 18 to 65 who received the Ad26.COV2.S COVID-19 vaccine or a placebo.

The chain employs TRBV16 and TRBJ1-6; 9 bases align to TRBD1. With 8 bases clipped from V and 10 bases from J, the junction kept 12 bases outside the gene matches. Germline values: CDR1 KGHSY, CDR2 FQNENV. The length of the CDR3 is 15 residues. The CDR3 DNA follows: TGTGCCAGCCGGGACCCGGGACAGGGAAAATCACCCCTCCACTTT. Its translation is CASRDPGQGKSPLHF.

This chain links TRBV3-1 (or the pseudogene TRBV3-2) with TRBJ2-3, with 9 positions matching TRBD1. V gave up 3 bases and J gave up 3 bases; unmatched junction bases: 10. The CDR3 contains 17 residues. Germline-derived CDR1 and CDR2 are LGHDT and YNNKEL (reference sequence). The CDR3 nucleotides are TGTGCCAGCAGCCAGCACCCAAGGGACAGGGTGACAGATACGCAGTATTTT. Amino acid sequence: CASSQHPRDRVTDTQYF.

This clone was counted only a few times. This sequence joins TRBV28 and TRBJ1-4; no definite D call. Germline CDR1 MDHEN, CDR2 SYDVKM. V lost 5 bases and J lost 0, with 16 bases in between. The CDR3 loop spans 17 amino acids. In DNA, the CDR3 is TGTGCCAGCAGTCTCACCTCTCGGTCTGCAACTAATGAAAAACTGTTTTTT. Translating gives CASSLTSRSATNEKLFF.

The CDR3 nucleotides read TGTGCCAGTAGTCCCTACAGGGGCAATCAGCCCCAGCATTTT. This gives the protein CASSPYRGNQPQHF. The chain uses TRBV19 and TRBJ1-5, with a weak D call TRBD1 (6 bases). Trimming took 5 bases from V and 2 from J, leaving 10 bases between them. This CDR3 has 14 amino acids. CDR1 is LNHDA, CDR2 SQIVND, per germline (reference sequence).

This CDR3 reads CASSPPGREGHNEQFF. In DNA form, the CDR3 reads TGTGCCAGCTCACCGCCCGGGCGGGAGGGCCACAATGAGCAGTTCTTC. The J gene is TRBJ2-1, the V gene TRBV18; TRBD2 matches at 9 bases. Germline loops: CDR1 KGHSH, CDR2 LQKENI. The CDR3 is 16 amino acids. The V segment lost 3 bases and the J segment 5 bases; nucleotides outside the gene matches: 8.

The rearrangement links TRBV4-1 to TRBJ2-1, with 8 bases lining up with TRBD2. CDR3 length: 15 residues. The V segment lost 4 bases and the J segment 7 bases; nucleotides outside the gene matches: 9. CDR1 and CDR2 from the germline V gene are MGHRA and YSYEKL. The CDR3 protein is CASSPQSGSWNEQFF. CDR3 in DNA: TGCGCCAGCAGCCCCCAAAGCGGGAGCTGGAATGAGCAGTTCTTC.

V gene TRBV27 combines with J gene TRBJ2-1; 9 bases fit TRBD1. V shed 8 bases, J shed 9 bases, and the junction held 11 bases outside the gene matches. Looked up from germline, CDR1 is MNHEY and CDR2 is SMNVEV (reference sequence). The CDR3 extends over 14 amino acids. This CDR3 reads CASGPRTGAGEQFF. For the CDR3, the DNA is TGTGCCAGCGGACCTCGGACAGGGGCGGGTGAGCAGTTCTTC.

This chain connects TRBV6-2 or TRBV6-3 to TRBJ2-7; no definite D call. The germline V gene encodes CDR1 MNHEY and CDR2 SVGEGT. The CDR3 covers 15 residues. The germline V and J ends were trimmed by 2 bases and 3 bases, with 14 bases remaining between them. The CDR3 nucleotides read TGTGCCAGCAGTTACGGACGGACGGGCTACTACGAGCAGTACTTC. Protein product: CASSYGRTGYYEQYF.

The CDR3 reads CAWGQADNQPQHF. In DNA form, the CDR3 reads TGTGCCTGGGGACAGGCAGACAATCAGCCCCAGCATTTT. J is TRBJ1-5 and V is TRBV30; 7 positions match TRBD1. CDR3 length: 13 amino acids. V was clipped by 5 bases and J by 3 bases; unmatched bases: 4. Per germline, CDR1 GTSNPN and CDR2 SVGIG (reference sequence).

The gene calls are TRBV6-6 and TRBJ2-5; possibly TRBD1 for D (5 bases). Germline values: CDR1 MNHNY, CDR2 SVGAGI (reference sequence). The CDR3 runs 16 residues. V lost 6 bases to trimming and J lost 4 bases, with 21 bases between them. The CDR3 sequence: CASSPPSGITGETQYF. CDR3 bases: TGTGCCAGCAGCCCCCCATCAGGGATTACCGGAGAGACCCAGTACTTC.

This chain's CDR3 is CASSTPGYGYTF. DNA for the CDR3: TGTGCCAGCAGTACCCCTGGGTATGGCTACACCTTC. The rearrangement joins TRBV28 to TRBJ1-2, with D uncertain. Germline loops: CDR1 MDHEN, CDR2 SYDVKM. The V end was cut by 5 bases, the J end by 5 bases, with 9 bases between. The CDR3 covers 12 residues.

The chain uses TRBV28 and TRBJ2-1; D could derive from TRBD1 or TRBD2 (5 bases each). The CDR3 is 14 amino acids. Trimming shortened V by 9 bases and J by 3 bases, and 15 bases separated the two germline ends. The germline V gene encodes CDR1 MDHEN and CDR2 SYDVKM. The CDR3 bases are TGTGCCAGTGGCTGGGACGAAGGCTACAATGAGCAGTTCTTC. Protein sequence: CASGWDEGYNEQFF.

Concerning this clone: Distinct nucleotide sequences in the sample also encode this CDR3. The genes are TRBV27 and TRBJ2-6; D uncertain. Germline V gene data show CDR1 as MNHEY and CDR2 as SMNVEV (reference sequence). Trimming shortened V by 5 bases and J by 4 bases, and 9 bases separated the two germline ends. The CDR3 runs to 14 residues. For the CDR3, the DNA is TGTGCCAGCAGTGGGGTACCCGGGGCCAACGTCCTGACTTTC. It encodes CASSGVPGANVLTF.

This clone was counted a single time. The V call is TRBV6-2 or TRBV6-3, the J call TRBJ2-7; the D is unclear. Trimming pared 0 bases from V and 3 bases from J, leaving 15 bases between. Germline V gene lookup returns CDR1 MNHEY and CDR2 SVGEGT. This CDR3 comprises 16 residues. The CDR3 DNA is TGTGCCAGCAGTTACTCGCGGCGGTCCGGTGACTACGAGCAGTACTTC. It is translated as CASSYSRRSGDYEQYF.

The J gene is TRBJ2-1, the V gene TRBV27, with D uncertain. Germline V CDR1 and CDR2: MNHEY, SMNVEV (reference sequence). The CDR3 totals 15 residues. Trimming cost V 6 bases and J 6 bases, with 18 bases left between them. This CDR3 is CASSSGLAYFNEQFF. In DNA, the CDR3 is TGTGCCAGCAGCTCTGGCTTGGCCTACTTCAATGAGCAGTTCTTC.

The table lists this clone with a count of one. The rearrangement links TRBV7-2 to TRBJ1-5; 7 bases are shared with TRBD1. The germline CDR1 and CDR2 sequences are SGHTA and FQGNSA. The CDR3 totals 16 residues. Trimming at V came to 5 bases and at J to 4 bases, leaving 11 bases not matched to a gene. CDR3 coding DNA: TGTGCCAGCAGCGAATGGGGCGGACAGGAAAATCAGCCCCAGCATTTT. Translating it yields CASSEWGGQENQPQHF.

The CDR3 reads CASSVYSGGAWTGELFF. CDR3 DNA sequence: TGTGCCAGCAGCGTATATAGCGGGGGGGCGTGGACCGGGGAGCTGTTTTTT. This rearrangement joins TRBV5-4 to TRBJ2-2; 11 bases line up with TRBD2. This CDR3 spans 17 amino acids. J gave up 5 bases and V 4 bases, and 10 bases lay outside the gene matches. Germline CDR1 SGHNT, CDR2 YYREEE (reference sequence).

The rearrangement links TRBV11-2 to TRBJ2-7; D gene unclear. This CDR3 has 14 amino acids. CDR1 and CDR2 (germline): SGHAT, FQNNGV. The V and J ends lost 8 bases and 0 bases respectively, with 14 bases between them. The DNA for the CDR3 is TGTGCCAGCTCCGATGGGCTCCTCTCCTACGAGCAGTACTTC. Translating it yields CASSDGLLSYEQYF.

This clone was seen only a few times. V usage is TRBV28 and J usage is TRBJ2-2, with 10 positions matching TRBD2. Trimming at V came to 7 bases and at J to 4 bases, leaving 18 bases not matched to a gene. Germline CDR1 MDHEN, CDR2 SYDVKM. This CDR3 contains 19 residues. CDR3 sequence reads: CASKGGELGLAEITGELFF. The DNA for the CDR3 is TGTGCCAGCAAGGGAGGAGAATTAGGACTAGCGGAGATCACCGGGGAGCTGTTTTTT.

V and J are TRBV5-6 and TRBJ2-7, with 10 bases identical to TRBD1. The CDR3 contains 13 residues. Germline CDR1 is SGHDT and CDR2 is YYEEEE. Trimming took 4 bases from V and 5 from J; bases not matched to a gene: 3. The CDR3 bases are TGTGCCAGCAGCCGGGACAGGGGCCACGAGCAGTACTTC. It specifies CASSRDRGHEQYF.